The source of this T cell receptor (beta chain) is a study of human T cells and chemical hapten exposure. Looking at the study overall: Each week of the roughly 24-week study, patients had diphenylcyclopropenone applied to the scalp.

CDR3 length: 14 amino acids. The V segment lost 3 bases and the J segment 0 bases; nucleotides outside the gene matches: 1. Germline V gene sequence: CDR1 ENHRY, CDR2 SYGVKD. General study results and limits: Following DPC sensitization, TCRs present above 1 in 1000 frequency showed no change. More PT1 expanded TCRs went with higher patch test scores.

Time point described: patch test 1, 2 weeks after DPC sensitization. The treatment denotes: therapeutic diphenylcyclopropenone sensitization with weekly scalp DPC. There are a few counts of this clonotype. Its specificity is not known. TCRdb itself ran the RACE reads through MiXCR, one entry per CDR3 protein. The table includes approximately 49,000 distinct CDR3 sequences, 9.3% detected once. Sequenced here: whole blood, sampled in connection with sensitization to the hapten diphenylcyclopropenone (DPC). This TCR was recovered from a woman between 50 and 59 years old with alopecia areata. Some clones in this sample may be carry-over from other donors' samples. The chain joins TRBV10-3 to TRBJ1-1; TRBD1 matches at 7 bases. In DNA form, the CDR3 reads TGTGCCATCAGTGACAGGGGGATGAACACTGAAGCTTTCTTT. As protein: CAISDRGMNTEAFF.